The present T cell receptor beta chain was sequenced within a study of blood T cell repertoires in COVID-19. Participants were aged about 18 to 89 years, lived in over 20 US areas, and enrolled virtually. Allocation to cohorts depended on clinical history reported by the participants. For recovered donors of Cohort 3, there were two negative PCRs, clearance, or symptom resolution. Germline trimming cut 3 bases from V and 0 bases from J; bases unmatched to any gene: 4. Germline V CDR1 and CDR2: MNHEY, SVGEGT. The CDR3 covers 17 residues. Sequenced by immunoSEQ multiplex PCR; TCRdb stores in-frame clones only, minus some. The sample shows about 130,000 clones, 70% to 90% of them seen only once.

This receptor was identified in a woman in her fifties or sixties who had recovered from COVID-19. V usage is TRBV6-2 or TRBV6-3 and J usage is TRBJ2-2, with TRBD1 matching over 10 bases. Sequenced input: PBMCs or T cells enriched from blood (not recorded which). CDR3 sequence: CASSYPTGGPNTGELFF. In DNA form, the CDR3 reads TGTGCCAGCAGTTATCCGACAGGGGGCCCGAACACCGGGGAGCTGTTTTTT.